The clone carrying this T cell receptor beta chain was counted ten times or more. The data stem from a study of T cells after yellow fever vaccination. V lost 4 bases and J lost 0, with 9 bases in between. CDR3 size: 14 residues. Looked up from germline, CDR1 is SEHNR and CDR2 is FQNEAQ (reference sequence). Template-switching 5'RACE yielded the TCR cDNA; a universal primer site and UMIs were added in the process. Each CDR3 protein is one row after TCRdb ran MiXCR on the 5' RACE reads. The table records 95,000 to 150,000 distinct CDR3 sequences, 7.4% of them present only once. The rearrangement joins TRBV7-9 to TRBJ2-5; no clear D gene. The input for sequencing was CD4+ T cells sorted from PBMCs, taken around 10 days after the first yellow fever vaccination. The origin of this receptor is a man aged 18 to 30 who received the YFV17D yellow fever vaccine. For the CDR3, the DNA is TGTGCCAGCAGCTCAGCATCGTACCAAGAGACCCAGTACTTC. It encodes CASSSASYQETQYF.